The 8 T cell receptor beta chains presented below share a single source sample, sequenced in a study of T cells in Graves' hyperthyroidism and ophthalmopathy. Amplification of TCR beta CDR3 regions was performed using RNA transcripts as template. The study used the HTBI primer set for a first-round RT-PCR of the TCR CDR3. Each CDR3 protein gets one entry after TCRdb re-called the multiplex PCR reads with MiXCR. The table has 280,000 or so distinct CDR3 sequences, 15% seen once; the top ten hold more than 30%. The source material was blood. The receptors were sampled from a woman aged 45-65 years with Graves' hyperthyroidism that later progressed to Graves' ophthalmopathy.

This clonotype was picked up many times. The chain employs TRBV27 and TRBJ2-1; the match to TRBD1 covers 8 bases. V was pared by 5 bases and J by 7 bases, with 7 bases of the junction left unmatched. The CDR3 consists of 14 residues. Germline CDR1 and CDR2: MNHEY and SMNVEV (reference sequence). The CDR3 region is CASSGRDRSNEQFF. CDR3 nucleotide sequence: TGTGCCAGCAGTGGGCGGGACAGGAGTAATGAGCAGTTCTTC.

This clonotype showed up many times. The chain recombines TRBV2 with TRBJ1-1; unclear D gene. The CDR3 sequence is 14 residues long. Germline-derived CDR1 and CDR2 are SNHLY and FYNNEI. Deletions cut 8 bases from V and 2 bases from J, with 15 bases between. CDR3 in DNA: TGTGCCAGCCGCCTCGGACGGATAAACACTGAAGCTTTCTTT. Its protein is CASRLGRINTEAFF. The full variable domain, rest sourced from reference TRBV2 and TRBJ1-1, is EPEVTQTPSHQVTQMGQEVILRCVPISNHLYFYWYRQILGQKVEFLVSFYNNEISEKSEIFDDQFSVERPDGSNFTLKIRSTKLEDSAMYFCASRLGRINTEAFFGQGTRLTVV.

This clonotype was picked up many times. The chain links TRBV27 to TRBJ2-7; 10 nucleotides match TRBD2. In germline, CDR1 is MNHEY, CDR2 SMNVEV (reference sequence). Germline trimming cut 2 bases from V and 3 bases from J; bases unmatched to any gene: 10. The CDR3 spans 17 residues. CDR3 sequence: CASSLKTLAGYVYEQYF. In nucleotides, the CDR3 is TGTGCCAGCAGTTTAAAAACACTAGCGGGGTACGTCTACGAGCAGTACTTC.

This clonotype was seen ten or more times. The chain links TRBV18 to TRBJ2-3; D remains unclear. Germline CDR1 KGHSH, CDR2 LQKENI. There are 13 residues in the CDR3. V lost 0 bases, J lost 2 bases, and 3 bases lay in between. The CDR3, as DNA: TGTGCCAGCTCACCACCCCTCACAGATACGCAGTATTTT. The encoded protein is CASSPPLTDTQYF.

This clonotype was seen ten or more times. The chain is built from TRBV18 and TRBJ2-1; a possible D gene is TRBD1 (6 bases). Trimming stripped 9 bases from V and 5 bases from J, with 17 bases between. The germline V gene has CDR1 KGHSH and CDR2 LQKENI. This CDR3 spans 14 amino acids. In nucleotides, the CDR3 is TGTGCCAGTTTCAACAGGGTTGGGGACAATGAGCAGTTCTTC. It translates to CASFNRVGDNEQFF.

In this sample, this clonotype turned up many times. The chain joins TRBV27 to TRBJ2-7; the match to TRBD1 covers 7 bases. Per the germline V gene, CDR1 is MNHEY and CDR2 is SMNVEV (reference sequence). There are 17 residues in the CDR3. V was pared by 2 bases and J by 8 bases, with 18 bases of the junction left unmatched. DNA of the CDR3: TGTGCCAGCAGTTTAATAAACAGGGGCGCCGAGACTACGAAGCAGTACTTC. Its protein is CASSLINRGAETTKQYF.

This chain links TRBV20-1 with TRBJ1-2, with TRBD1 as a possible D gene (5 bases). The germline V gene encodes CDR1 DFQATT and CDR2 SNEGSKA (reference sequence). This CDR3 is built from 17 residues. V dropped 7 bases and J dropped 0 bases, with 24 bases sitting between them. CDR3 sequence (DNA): TGCAGTGGGAGAGGGGCGGGGCGGGGAAGGGCTAACTATGGCTACACCTTC. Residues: CSGRGAGRGRANYGYTF.

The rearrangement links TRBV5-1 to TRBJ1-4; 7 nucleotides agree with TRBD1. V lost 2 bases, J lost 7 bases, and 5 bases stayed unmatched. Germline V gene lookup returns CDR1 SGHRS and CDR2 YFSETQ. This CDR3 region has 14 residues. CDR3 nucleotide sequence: TGCGCCAGCAGCTTCAGGGGGGGGAGTGAAAAACTGTTTTTT. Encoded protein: CASSFRGGSEKLFF.